This T cell receptor (beta chain) comes out of a study of cytomegalovirus exposure and HLA in healthy donors. Whole-study findings and limits: It was confirmed in vitro that three of the CMV-associated chains were specific for CMV antigens. Most TCR sequences showed up rarely, but some public TCRs showed up in many donors. Cytomegalovirus-associated TCR beta chains were listed, numbering more than 150.

Comment on this clone: The antigen is unknown.

Healthy people donating bone marrow made up the donors. This CDR3 contains 15 residues. J lost 7 bases, V lost 4 bases, and 6 bases had no gene match. The germline V gene has CDR1 SGHTA and CDR2 FQGNSA. A multiplex PCR was run with 60 Vbeta primers and 13 Jbeta primers. TCRdb's table, derived via immunoSEQ multiplex PCR, lists solely in-frame clones and lacks some. The sample holds about 110,000 clones, more than 60% seen once. This receptor was taken from a man in his sixties in good health and CMV-seronegative. The V and J genes are TRBV7-2 and TRBJ2-5; 13 positions match TRBD2. The sequenced sample consisted of PBMCs. This CDR3 reads CASSSLTSGGGTQYF. CDR3 bases: TGTGCCAGCAGCTCCTTAACTAGCGGGGGGGGGACCCAGTACTTC. The full variable domain, its missing parts supplied by reference TRBV7-2 and TRBJ2-5, is GAGVSQSPSNKVTEKGKDVELRCDPISGHTALYWYRQSLGQGLEFLIYFQGNSAPDKSGLPSDRFSAERTGGSVSTLTIQRTQQEDSAVYLCASSSLTSGGGTQYFGPGTRLLVL.